This T cell receptor beta chain emerged from a study of shared clonotypes between healthy human individuals. Study-level points and caveats: The generation probabilities recorded for non-shared clonotypes fell below those of clonotypes shared by all four donors.

The CDR3 runs 13 residues. Germline V gene sequence: CDR1 LNHDA, CDR2 SQIVND (reference sequence). V shed 3 bases and J shed 6 bases, with 8 bases lying between them. Clones were sequenced by immunoSEQ multiplex PCR, and TCRdb holds only the in-frame ones, with some missing. The sample carries about 2.3 million clones, 80% to 95% recorded once. In the case of this clone: Its antigen is unknown.

The healthy adult donors were HIV-negative and reported no recent acute infections or vaccinations. Within Nashville, Tennessee resided all donors, each a Caucasian adult. A split of CD4+ cells into CD45RA+ naive and CD45RA-negative memory subsets was performed. This chain uses TRBV19 with TRBJ2-2, with D unclear. Sequencing was done on a sample of naive CD4+ T cells from PBMCs. Subset described: CD45RA+ positively selected. This sequence originates from a man between 18 and 35 years old in good health. Some clones in this sample may be carry-over from other donors' samples. The CDR3 DNA reads TGTGCCAGTAGTATCGTCTTTGCCGGGGAGCTGTTTTTT. This codes for CASSIVFAGELFF.